The next 15 T cell receptor beta chains were all read from a single sample in a study of control samples from healthy donors and cancer patients. Sequencing was performed with immunoSEQ multiplex PCR; in TCRdb, only in-frame clones are kept and a portion is missing. The data hold over 150,000 clones, with approximately 94% observed a single time. Sequencing was done on a sample of PBMCs. The receptors originated from a man aged 55 to 70 with colorectal cancer.

This clone was detected a few times. The chain links TRBV19 to TRBJ2-3, with 9 bases identical to TRBD2. CDR1 and CDR2 from the germline V gene are LNHDA and SQIVND (reference sequence). This CDR3 has 14 amino acids. V lost 0 bases to trimming and J lost 9 bases; unmatched junction nucleotides: 4. This CDR3 reads CASSIDSGLATQYF. In DNA form, the CDR3 reads TGTGCCAGTAGTATAGATAGCGGACTAGCGACGCAGTATTTT.

The chain has TRBV12-3 or TRBV12-4 and TRBJ1-2; D unclear. V was pared by 3 bases and J by 8 bases, with 7 bases between. CDR3 length: 11 amino acids. The CDR3 region has the DNA TGTGCCAGCAGTTTTGGTCGCGGCTACACCTTC. Translated, it gives CASSFGRGYTF.

This clone was seen only once. V is TRBV7-9 and J is TRBJ2-5; tentatively, D is TRBD1 (5 bases). CDR1 is SEHNR and CDR2 is FQNEAQ in the germline V gene (reference sequence). V lost 4 bases, J lost 1 base, and 10 bases lay in between. CDR3 length equals 14 residues. The CDR3 DNA reads as TGTGCCAGCAGCTACGAAGGGGCCCAAGAGACCCAGTACTTC. Its protein product is CASSYEGAQETQYF.

The chain links TRBV3-1 (or the pseudogene TRBV3-2) to TRBJ2-3, with 14 bases identical to TRBD2. The CDR3 is 18 residues long. Germline V gene sequence: CDR1 LGHDT, CDR2 YNNKEL (reference sequence). V lost 3 bases and J lost 0; bases outside the gene matches: 5. The CDR3 protein is CASSQGLAGDSSTDTQYF. The CDR3 DNA sequence: TGTGCCAGCAGCCAGGGACTAGCGGGGGACTCAAGCACAGATACGCAGTATTTT.

This chain uses TRBV5-1 with TRBJ2-6; 8 bases fit TRBD1. CDR3 length equals 17 residues. CDR1 is SGHRS, CDR2 YFSETQ, per germline. With 0 bases clipped from V and 2 bases from J, the junction kept 4 bases outside the gene matches. The CDR3 reads CASSLEGTGAGANVLTF. CDR3 DNA: TGCGCCAGCAGCTTGGAAGGGACAGGCGCTGGGGCCAACGTCCTGACTTTC.

The chain joins TRBV7-9 to TRBJ2-7; 7 bases are shared with TRBD1. With V trimmed by 6 bases and J by 0 bases, 2 bases remained unmatched. CDR3 length: 13 amino acids. The germline V gene encodes CDR1 SEHNR and CDR2 FQNEAQ (reference sequence). Written as DNA, the CDR3 is TGTGCCAGCAGAGACAGGGACTCCTACGAGCAGTACTTC. Translated: CASRDRDSYEQYF.

This chain joins TRBV13 and TRBJ2-7; possible D gene TRBD2, 6 bases. This CDR3 has 14 residues. V gave up 4 bases and J gave up 5 bases, with 15 bases separating them. Germline V gives CDR1 PRHDT, CDR2 FYEKMQ (reference sequence). The chain's CDR3 is CASSSRKGGNEQYF. In DNA form, the CDR3 reads TGTGCCAGCAGCTCTCGAAAAGGCGGGAACGAGCAGTACTTC. Looking up the rest from reference TRBV13 and TRBJ2-7 gives the full variable domain: AAGVIQSPRHLIKEKRETATLKCYPIPRHDTVYWYQQGPGQDPQFLISFYEKMQSDKGSIPDRFSAQQFSDYHSELNMSSLELGDSALYFCASSSRKGGNEQYFGPGTRLTVT.

The chain combines TRBV6-5 with TRBJ1-5; D gene uncertain. Germline loops: CDR1 MNHEY, CDR2 SVGAGI. V gave up 0 bases and J gave up 7 bases, with 10 bases separating them. This CDR3 has 14 amino acids. Written as DNA, the CDR3 is TGTGCCAGCAGTTACTCGATAGGGAACCAGCCCCAGCATTTT. Translation: CASSYSIGNQPQHF.

V usage is TRBV10-3 and J usage is TRBJ2-2; 9 bases align to TRBD1. This CDR3 contains 16 residues. Germline V gene sequence: CDR1 ENHRY, CDR2 SYGVKD. V lost 6 bases and J lost 5; bases outside the gene matches: 10. CDR3 protein: CAISPGGQGVTGELFF. CDR3 bases: TGTGCCATCAGCCCAGGGGGACAGGGTGTTACCGGGGAGCTGTTTTTT.

The genes are TRBV6-5 and TRBJ1-1; 7 bases fit TRBD1. V lost 6 bases, J lost 1 base, and 8 bases stayed unmatched. Germline CDR1 is MNHEY and CDR2 is SVGAGI. The length of the CDR3 is 15 residues. The CDR3 nucleotides are TGTGCCAGCAGGGTCAGGGGGTACGGGAACACTGAAGCTTTCTTT. Protein sequence: CASRVRGYGNTEAFF.

The chain combines TRBV27 with TRBJ2-7; 9 nucleotides line up with TRBD1. The germline V gene encodes CDR1 MNHEY and CDR2 SMNVEV (reference sequence). CDR3 length: 13 amino acids. V was clipped by 8 bases and J by 2 bases; unmatched bases: 4. CDR3 in amino acids: CASRRQGAYEQYF. As DNA, the CDR3 is TGTGCCAGCCGCAGACAGGGGGCCTACGAGCAGTACTTC.

The chain has TRBV21-1 and TRBJ1-2. TRBV21-1 counts as a pseudogene. The CDR3 has 13 residues. Here the CDR3 reads CASSQSPPSGYTF. The CDR3 coding sequence is TGTGCCAGCAGCCAAAGCCCACCTAGTGGCTACACCTTC.

The genes are TRBV28 and TRBJ2-6; D remains ambiguous. CDR1 MDHEN and CDR2 SYDVKM come from the germline V gene. The CDR3 loop spans 14 amino acids. V lost 5 bases and J lost 2, with 7 bases in between. The CDR3 DNA is TGTGCCAGCAGTGAGCAACCTGGGGCCAACGTCCTGACTTTC. The encoded protein is CASSEQPGANVLTF.

J is TRBJ2-1 and V is TRBV7-2; no firm D call. V was clipped by 0 bases and J by 9 bases, with 12 bases between them. The CDR3 loop spans 14 amino acids. The germline V gene encodes CDR1 SGHTA and CDR2 FQGNSA. The CDR3 loop is CASSLARHGIEQFF. CDR3 DNA sequence: TGTGCCAGCAGCTTAGCTCGTCATGGCATTGAGCAGTTCTTC.

CDR3 coding DNA: TGTGCCAGCAGCTTGGACAGGGGGTTTGGAAACACCATATATTTT. This gives the protein CASSLDRGFGNTIYF. The chain is built from TRBV5-4 and TRBJ1-3; 8 positions agree with TRBD1. Germline V gives CDR1 SGHNT, CDR2 YYREEE (reference sequence). The CDR3 is made up of 15 amino acids. V dropped 0 bases and J dropped 3; count of bases not matched to a gene: 2.